These 13 T cell receptor beta chains were sequenced from one sample in a study of T cells in women clearing cervical HPV infection. Data came from immunoSEQ multiplex PCR; TCRdb stores just in-frame clones and leaves some out. The sample data list 25,000 to 35,000 clones. Sequenced sample: blood buffy coat. The receptors shown here come from a woman between 18 and 75 years old with a cervical HPV16 infection that either progressed to CIN3+ or cleared (not recorded which).

As for this clone: The CDR3 end is not reached by the read, which stops 3 residues before it; the germline J gene fills it in. This chain connects TRBV29-1 to TRBJ1-2, with D possibly being TRBD1 (6 bases). V lost 4 bases to trimming and J lost 4 bases, with 13 bases between them. Germline CDR1 is SQVTM and CDR2 is ANQGSEA. This CDR3 comprises 13 residues. CDR3 protein: CSVGAGVSYGYTF. CDR3 DNA (partial): TGCAGCGTTGGAGCAGGGGTTTCCTATGGC. The complete variable domain, with remaining parts taken from reference TRBV29-1 and TRBJ1-2, reads SAVISQKPSRDICQRGTSLTIQCQVDSQVTMMFWYRQQPGQSLTLIATANQGSEATYESGFVIDKFPISRPNLTFSTLTVSNMSPEDSSIYLCSVGAGVSYGYTFGSGTRLTVV.

Regarding this clone: Read coverage stops 3 residues before the CDR3 terminus; the germline J gene supplies the remainder. The chain couples TRBV19 to TRBJ1-6; no firm D call. Germline V gives CDR1 LNHDA, CDR2 SQIVND (reference sequence). The V gene lost 4 bases and the J gene lost 0 bases, with 13 bases spanning the gap. This CDR3 has 17 residues. This chain's CDR3 is CASSTLTSDSYNSPLHF. Partial CDR3 DNA: TGTGCCAGTAGTACTCTTACTTCCGACTCCTATAATTCACCC.

Concerning this clone: The CDR3 end lies 3 residues beyond the end of the read and is filled in from the germline J gene. The chain couples TRBV10-3 to TRBJ1-1; D is unclear. CDR3 size: 13 residues. V shed 3 bases and J shed 5 bases, with 10 bases lying between them. Germline CDR1 and CDR2: ENHRY and SYGVKD. The part of the CDR3 DNA that was read is TGTGCCATCAGTGAATTCACAGAAACTGAA. The encoded protein is CAISEFTETE. The entire CDR3 sequence reads CAISEFTETEAFF.

For this clone: The missing CDR3 end, 3 residues past where the read stops, is filled in from the germline J gene. The chain links TRBV5-1 to TRBJ2-5; D call uncertain. CDR1 is SGHRS, CDR2 YFSETQ, per germline. The CDR3 contains 14 residues. Trimming pared 2 bases from V and 5 bases from J, leaving 13 bases between. The CDR3 reads CASSLGRMGETQYF. CDR3 bases read: TGCGCCAGCAGCTTAGGCAGGATGGGCGAGACC.

With regard to this clone: The read comes to an end 3 residues before the CDR3 does, leaving the germline J gene to fill in the end. This chain joins TRBV7-2 and TRBJ2-4, with 8 bases fitting TRBD2. Germline V gene sequence: CDR1 SGHTA, CDR2 FQGNSA. The CDR3 length is 15 residues. With 0 bases clipped from V and 6 bases from J, the junction kept 4 bases outside the gene matches. CDR3 DNA (partial): TGTGCCAGCAGCTTAGCCCCGGGAGGGGGAAACATT. It translates to CASSLAPGGGNI. The full CDR3 protein reads CASSLAPGGGNIQYF.

Concerning this clone itself: The DNA ends 3 residues before the CDR3 does, and the rest of the CDR3 is filled in from the germline J gene. V usage is TRBV19 and J usage is TRBJ2-2; D remains ambiguous. V was pared by 5 bases and J by 6 bases, with 13 bases between. The CDR3 loop spans 14 amino acids. CDR1 is LNHDA and CDR2 is SQIVND in the germline V gene (reference sequence). The CDR3 is CASSPTWPAGELFF. CDR3 DNA, as far as it was read: TGTGCCAGTAGTCCGACATGGCCCGCCGGGGAG.

Concerning this clone itself: The read ends 3 residues shy of where the CDR3 ends; the end is completed using the germline J gene. The gene calls are TRBV2 and TRBJ2-7; TRBD2 matches 12 bases. J gave up 6 bases and V 6 bases, and 6 bases lay outside the gene matches. Looked up from germline, CDR1 is SNHLY and CDR2 is FYNNEI. The CDR3 sequence is 14 residues long. The CDR3 loop is CASRTSGGSAEQYF. The part of the CDR3 DNA that was read is TGTGCCAGCAGGACTAGCGGGGGTTCTGCCGAG. The full variable domain, with the rest looked up from reference TRBV2 and TRBJ2-7, is EPEVTQTPSHQVTQMGQEVILRCVPISNHLYFYWYRQILGQKVEFLVSFYNNEISEKSEIFDDQFSVERPDGSNFTLKIRSTKLEDSAMYFCASRTSGGSAEQYFGPGTRLTVT.

In regard to this clone: The read comes to an end 3 residues before the CDR3 does, leaving the germline J gene to fill in the end. The genes are TRBV11-2 and TRBJ1-2; 7 bases align to TRBD1. The CDR3 runs to 12 residues. Germline values: CDR1 SGHAT, CDR2 FQNNGV. J lost 6 bases, V lost 5 bases, and 3 bases had no gene match. The CDR3 loop reads CASSRQGNGYTF. The CDR3 bases that were read are TGTGCCAGCAGCCGACAGGGTAATGGC.

To note about this clone: The observed sequence ends 3 residues before the CDR3 terminus, with the missing tail filled in from the germline J gene. The J gene is TRBJ2-3, the V gene TRBV4-1, with unresolved D. With 2 bases removed from V and 2 bases from J, the gap between germline ends came to 8 bases. This CDR3 has 14 residues. Germline-derived CDR1 and CDR2 are MGHRA and YSYEKL. CDR3 residues: CASSQSTFTDTQYF. The CDR3 DNA, read in part, is TGCGCCAGCAGCCAAAGTACTTTCACAGATACG.

The sequenced part of the CDR3 DNA is TGCAGTGCTAAGAGGGTGGGAGGGGGCAATGAG. This sequence encodes CSAKRVGGGNE. The whole CDR3 protein reads CSAKRVGGGNEQFF. The chain couples TRBV20-1 to TRBJ2-1, with a tentative D call TRBD2 (7 bases). From the germline J gene comes the end of the CDR3, since the read stops 3 residues before it. Germline assignment: CDR1 DFQATT and CDR2 SNEGSKA (reference sequence). The CDR3 runs to 14 residues. The germline V and J ends were trimmed by 4 bases and 6 bases, with 16 bases remaining between them.

To note about this clone: The missing CDR3 end, 3 residues past where the read stops, is filled in from the germline J gene. The chain employs TRBV4-1 and TRBJ2-1; 12 bases line up with TRBD2. This CDR3 spans 15 amino acids. V gave up 5 bases and J gave up 4 bases; unmatched junction bases: 3. The germline gives CDR1 MGHRA, CDR2 YSYEKL. The CDR3 bases that were read are TGCGCCAGCAGCTGGGGACTAGCGGGTTACAATGAG. Translated: CASSWGLAGYNE. In full, the CDR3 reads CASSWGLAGYNEQFF.

CDR3 loop: CASSRGTGEVGETQYF. The CDR3 DNA, read in part, is TGCGCCAGCAGCCGCGGGACAGGGGAGGTGGGAGAGACC. J is TRBJ2-5 and V is TRBV5-1; 10 bases are shared with TRBD1. With the read ending 3 residues before the CDR3 end, the germline J gene is used to fill in that end. This CDR3 region has 16 residues. CDR1 is SGHRS and CDR2 is YFSETQ in the germline V gene. V shed 4 bases, J shed 4 bases, and the junction held 10 bases outside the gene matches.

In regard to this clone: Sequencing ends 3 residues short of the CDR3 end; the germline J gene provides the rest. The chain joins TRBV20-1 to TRBJ2-3; maybe TRBD2 (5 bases). This CDR3 contains 13 residues. The germline gives CDR1 DFQATT, CDR2 SNEGSKA (reference sequence). The covered CDR3 bases are TGCAGTGCCCCGGGGTATAACCAAGAGACG. Its translation: CSAPGYNQET. The whole CDR3 region reads CSAPGYNQETQYF.